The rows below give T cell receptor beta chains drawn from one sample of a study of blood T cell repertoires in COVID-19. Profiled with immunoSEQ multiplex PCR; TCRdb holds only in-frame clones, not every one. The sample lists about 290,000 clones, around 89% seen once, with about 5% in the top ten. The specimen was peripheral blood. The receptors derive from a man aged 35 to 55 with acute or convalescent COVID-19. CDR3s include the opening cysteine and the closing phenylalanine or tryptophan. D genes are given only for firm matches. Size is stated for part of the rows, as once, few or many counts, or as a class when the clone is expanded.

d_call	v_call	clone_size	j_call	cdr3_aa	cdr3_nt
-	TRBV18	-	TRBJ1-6	CASSPAAGDSPLHF	TGTGCCAGCTCACCAGCGGCAGGGGATTCACCCCTCCACTTT
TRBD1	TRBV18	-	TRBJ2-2	CASSPDRVPGELFF	TGTGCCAGCTCACCGGACAGGGTGCCCGGGGAGCTGTTTTTT
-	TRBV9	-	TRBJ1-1	CASSVGGAEAFF	TGTGCCAGCAGCGTAGGAGGAGCTGAAGCTTTCTTT
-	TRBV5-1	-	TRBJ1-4	CASSPTGSYNEKLFF	TGCGCCAGCAGCCCCACAGGGAGTTATAATGAAAAACTGTTTTTT
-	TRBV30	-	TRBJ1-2	CAWSREALPNYGYTF	TGTGCCTGGAGTAGAGAGGCCCTACCTAACTATGGCTACACCTTC
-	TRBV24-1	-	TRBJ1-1	CATSDPHNTEAFF	TGTGCCACCAGTGATCCACACAACACTGAAGCTTTCTTT
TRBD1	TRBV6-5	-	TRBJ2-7	CASSRDRDYEQYF	TGTGCCAGCAGCCGGGACAGGGATTACGAGCAGTACTTC
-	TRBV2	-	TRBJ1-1	CASRFSGKNTEAFF	TGTGCCAGCAGATTTTCGGGTAAGAACACTGAAGCTTTCTTT
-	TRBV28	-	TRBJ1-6	CASYSSELNNSPLHF	TGTGCCAGCTACTCTTCAGAACTAAATAATTCACCCCTCCACTTT
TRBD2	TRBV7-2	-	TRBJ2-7	CASSFSGGALYEQYF	TGTGCCAGCAGTTTTAGCGGGGGGGCTTTATACGAGCAGTACTTC
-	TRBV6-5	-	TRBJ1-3	CASSYSRSASGNTIYF	TGTGCCAGCAGTTACTCGCGGTCTGCCTCTGGAAACACCATATATTTT
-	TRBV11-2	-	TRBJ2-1	CASSLLRQASSGEQFF	TGTGCCAGCAGCTTGCTTAGACAGGCCTCGTCGGGTGAGCAGTTCTTC
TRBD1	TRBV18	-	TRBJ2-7	CASSPDRLSYEQYF	TGTGCCAGCTCACCGGACAGGCTGTCCTACGAGCAGTACTTC
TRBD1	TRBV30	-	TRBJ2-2	CAWTLAGTGDDTGELFF	TGTGCCTGGACCCTAGCCGGGACAGGGGATGATACCGGGGAGCTGTTTTTT
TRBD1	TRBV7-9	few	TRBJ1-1	CASSLEDRDVTEAFF	TGTGCCAGCAGCTTAGAGGACAGGGACGTCACTGAAGCTTTCTTT
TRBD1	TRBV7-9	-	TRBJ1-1	CASRQGWGTEAFF	TGTGCCAGCAGACAGGGGTGGGGGACTGAAGCTTTCTTT
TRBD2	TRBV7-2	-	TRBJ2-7	CASSLELAGVRGQYF	TGTGCCAGCAGCTTGGAACTAGCGGGAGTCCGAGGGCAGTACTTC
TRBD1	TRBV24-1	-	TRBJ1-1	CATSESPGQGNTEAFF	TGTGCCACCAGTGAGTCGCCGGGACAGGGGAACACTGAAGCTTTCTTT
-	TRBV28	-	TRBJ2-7	CASSLRDTEQYF	TGTGCCAGCAGTTTGAGAGACACCGAGCAGTACTTC
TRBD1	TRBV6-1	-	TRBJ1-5	CASSEKGTDQPQHF	TGTGCCAGCAGTGAAAAAGGGACAGATCAGCCCCAGCATTTT
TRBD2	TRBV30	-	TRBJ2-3	CAWSGSPGLAEQYF	TGTGCCTGGAGTGGTAGCCCGGGACTAGCGGAGCAGTATTTT
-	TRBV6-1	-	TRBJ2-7	CASSYQGSYEQYF	TGTGCCAGCAGTTATCAGGGTAGTTACGAGCAGTACTTC